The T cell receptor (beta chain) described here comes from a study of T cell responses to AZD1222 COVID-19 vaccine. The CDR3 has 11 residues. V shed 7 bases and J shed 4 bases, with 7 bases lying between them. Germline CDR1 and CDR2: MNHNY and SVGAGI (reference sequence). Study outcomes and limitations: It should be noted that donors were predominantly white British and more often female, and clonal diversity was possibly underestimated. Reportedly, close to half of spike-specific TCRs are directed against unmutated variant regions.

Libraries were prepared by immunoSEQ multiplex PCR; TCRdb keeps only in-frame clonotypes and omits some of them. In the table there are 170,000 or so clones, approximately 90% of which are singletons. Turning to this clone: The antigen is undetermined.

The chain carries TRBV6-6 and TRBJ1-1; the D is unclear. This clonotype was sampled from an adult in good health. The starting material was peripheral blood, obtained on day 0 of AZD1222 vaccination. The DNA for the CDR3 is TGTGCCAGCACTTCCGGCACTGAAGCTTTCTTT. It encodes CASTSGTEAFF.